This TCR beta chain was observed in a study of blood T cell repertoires in COVID-19. Study-level background: The United States, Italy and Spain provided the acute and convalescent COVID-19 samples. T cells, B-cell-depleted T cells, or PBMCs supplied cDNA or gDNA.

This clone was seen only once. Study processing details: Amplification with reference gene primers provided the estimates of nucleated cell counts. Assay used: immunoSEQ multiplex PCR; TCRdb lists only in-frame clones, some missing. V and J calls plus clone size are reproduced from that table; the DNA served to infer D and trimming. Counted here are fewer than 250,000 clones, about 90% occurring once; the ten biggest clones make up roughly 2.4%. The receptor's source is a woman between 50 and 59 years old with acute or convalescent COVID-19. The specimen sequenced was peripheral blood.

CDR3 in amino acids: CASSLPSSYNEQFF. The CDR3 DNA reads as TGTGCCAGCAGCTTGCCTTCCTCCTACAATGAGCAGTTCTTC. The chain combines TRBV5-4 with TRBJ2-1; no clear D gene. The CDR3 length is 14 residues. V was pared by 1 base and J by 0 bases, with 5 bases between. The germline CDR1 and CDR2 sequences are SGHNT and YYREEE (reference sequence).